One and the same sample provided the 9 T cell receptor beta chains below, sequenced in a study of human T cells and chemical hapten exposure. Each CDR3 protein gets one entry after TCRdb re-called the RACE reads with MiXCR. This table has around 330,000 distinct CDR3 sequences, about 5% appearing once. Time point defined: pre-sensitization, week 0. Indicated treatment: therapeutic diphenylcyclopropenone sensitization with weekly scalp DPC. Sample: whole blood, taken in connection with sensitization to the hapten diphenylcyclopropenone (DPC). These receptors all stem from a woman under 30 with alopecia areata. Some clones in this sample may be carry-over from other donors' samples.

This clonotype came up many times. The CDR3 DNA reads TGTGCCAGCAGCTTTACGCAGGGGTCCTACAATGAGCAGTTCTTC. Its translation: CASSFTQGSYNEQFF. This chain links TRBV11-2 with TRBJ2-1, with D maybe TRBD1 (6 bases). V lost 3 bases and J 1 base, leaving 10 bases between the germline ends. Germline CDR1 SGHAT, CDR2 FQNNGV. CDR3 size: 15 residues.

This clonotype was seen only a few times. V gene TRBV2 combines with J gene TRBJ1-1, with D possibly matching TRBD1 (6 bases). Germline CDR1 and CDR2: SNHLY and FYNNEI. The CDR3 is 16 amino acids. V was clipped by 8 bases and J by 0 bases, with 19 bases between them. CDR3 coding DNA: TGTGCCAGCTCGGAGGGTCGGGGGCTGATGAACACTGAAGCTTTCTTT. As protein: CASSEGRGLMNTEAFF.

This clonotype was detected many times. This chain joins TRBV4-1 and TRBJ1-1, with D possibly being TRBD1 (6 bases). V shed 6 bases and J shed 3 bases, with 11 bases lying between them. CDR3 length equals 13 residues. Germline V gene lookup returns CDR1 MGHRA and CDR2 YSYEKL. CDR3 amino acids: CASRTPGDTEAFF. The CDR3 nucleotides are TGCGCCAGCAGGACTCCAGGGGACACTGAAGCTTTCTTT.

This clonotype was counted at least ten times. The J gene is TRBJ2-7, the V gene TRBV13; 7 bases align to TRBD1. CDR1 is PRHDT, CDR2 FYEKMQ, per germline (reference sequence). Trimming at V came to 5 bases and at J to 5 bases, leaving 9 bases not matched to a gene. The CDR3 loop spans 14 amino acids. CDR3 nucleotides: TGTGCCAGCAGCGAAAAGGACAGGTTCGACGAGCAGTACTTC. This gives the protein CASSEKDRFDEQYF.

This clonotype was seen ten or more times. The chain couples TRBV7-2 to TRBJ2-3, with 10 nucleotides matching TRBD2. Germline trimming cut 2 bases from V and 1 base from J; bases unmatched to any gene: 9. CDR3 length: 18 amino acids. CDR1 and CDR2 (germline): SGHTA, FQGNSA. The chain's CDR3 is CASSLFRPLAGGTDTQYF. The CDR3 DNA follows: TGTGCCAGCAGCTTATTCCGTCCCCTAGCGGGGGGCACAGATACGCAGTATTTT. The variable domain in full, with the rest retrieved from reference TRBV7-2 and TRBJ2-3, is GAGVSQSPSNKVTEKGKDVELRCDPISGHTALYWYRQSLGQGLEFLIYFQGNSAPDKSGLPSDRFSAERTGGSVSTLTIQRTQQEDSAVYLCASSLFRPLAGGTDTQYFGPGTRLTVL.

The chain couples TRBV29-1 to TRBJ2-6; D remains unclear. Deletions cut 5 bases from V and 0 bases from J, with 14 bases between. The CDR3 runs 16 residues. The germline V gene encodes CDR1 SQVTM and CDR2 ANQGSEA. CDR3 bases: TGCAGCGTTCCCCGGTCAGCTGACTCTGGGGCCAACGTCCTGACTTTC. Translated, it gives CSVPRSADSGANVLTF.

This clonotype was seen ten or more times. The V call is TRBV6-1, the J call TRBJ1-3; weak D call: TRBD1 (5 bases). The V gene's germline CDR1 is MNHNS and CDR2 SASEGT. This CDR3 contains 14 residues. V lost 5 bases and J lost 0, with 8 bases in between. DNA for the CDR3: TGTGCCAGCAGTTTGGACATCTCTGGAAACACCATATATTTT. Translated, it gives CASSLDISGNTIYF.

Ten or more counts support this clonotype. V is TRBV7-8 and J is TRBJ1-2; weak D call: TRBD1 (6 bases). The CDR3 contains 13 residues. Trimming took off 1 base at V and 6 bases at J, with 9 bases between the two ends. Germline V lookup: CDR1 SGHVS, CDR2 FQNEAQ. CDR3 nucleotides: TGTGCCAGCAGCTTAGTCAGGGGTAATGGCTACACCTTC. Translation gives CASSLVRGNGYTF.

This clonotype showed up just a few times. The rearrangement links TRBV29-1 to TRBJ1-5; 7 bases agree with TRBD1. This CDR3 is 14 amino acids long. Trimming cost V 3 bases and J 6 bases; bases outside gene matches: 8. Germline loops: CDR1 SQVTM, CDR2 ANQGSEA. CDR3 DNA: TGCAGCGTTGAGACAGGGTCGGGTGGTCAGCCCCAGCATTTT. This gives the protein CSVETGSGGQPQHF.